This TCR beta chain was recorded in a study of cytomegalovirus exposure and HLA in healthy donors. Amplification used 60 Vbeta primers and 13 Jbeta primers. This table comes from immunoSEQ multiplex PCR, and its TCRdb copy is limited to in-frame clones, with some not included. This sample has roughly 150,000 clones; around two thirds occur once, and the top ten carry 8.5% to 12%. Germline V gives CDR1 SGHKS, CDR2 YYEKEE (reference sequence). The CDR3 sequence is 16 residues long. After removal of 3 bases from V and 0 bases from J, the junction contained 6 bases not matched to a gene. The source material was PBMCs. The chain employs TRBV5-5 and TRBJ2-1; 7 nucleotides line up with TRBD1. The receptor's source is a man aged 25-45 years in good health and CMV-seropositive. The CDR3 DNA reads as TGTGCCAGCAGCTCAGCCGGGACAGCCTCCTACAATGAGCAGTTCTTC. It encodes CASSSAGTASYNEQFF.